At least ten counts were recorded for the clone carrying this TCR beta chain. This entry is derived from a study of HIV-infected children after antiretroviral therapy interruption. Treatment indicated: PENTA 11 planned treatment interruption arm or continuous ART arm. At least 5 million viable PBMCs were required per cryopreserved sample. Naive CD4+ CD45RA+ CD45RO- T cells were FACS-sorted from thawed PBMCs. A 3' RACE protocol on RNA, with unique molecular identifiers, produced the TCR library. TCRdb processed the 3' RACE reads anew with MiXCR; each CDR3 protein has one entry. The table lists roughly 15,000 distinct CDR3 sequences, roughly 3.4% of them singletons. The receptor's source is a child between 2 and 17 years old with HIV. This material consisted of CD45RA+ CD4+ T cells from PBMCs, taken from a donor given antiretroviral therapy, either interrupted or continuous. The subset: naive CD4+ CD45RA+ CD45RO- T cells.

CDR3 DNA sequence: TGCGCCAGCAGCCTTCAATGGGAAGCGGGCGAAGCTTTCTTT. It is translated as CASSLQWEAGEAFF. This rearrangement joins TRBV4-1 to TRBJ1-1; the D is unclear. Trimming took off 4 bases at V and 8 bases at J, with 17 bases between the two ends. Germline-derived CDR1 and CDR2 are MGHRA and YSYEKL. This CDR3 region has 14 residues.